This T cell receptor beta chain comes out of a study of CXCR3-negative and CXCR3-positive naive CD8 T cells. Overall study context: Collectively, the libraries yielded some 150 million TRB reads in total, at about 1.5 +/- 0.3 million per library. General study results and limits: For naive cells, CXCR3-negative and CXCR3-positive subsets had similar TRBV-TRBJ usage; for memory cells, usage differed. Comparably high diversity marked both naive subsets, whereas memory CD8+ cells had much lower diversity.

Each TRB cDNA library was prepared by 5' RACE (with UMI labels). From the 5' RACE reads, TCRdb lists one entry per CDR3 protein and no DNA. This sample's table reports tens of thousands of distinct CDR3 sequences. Germline-derived CDR1 and CDR2 are SEHNR and FQNEAQ (reference sequence). The CDR3 covers 17 residues. As regards this clonotype: Its antigen remains unidentified.

Sample: memory CD8+ T cells from blood. The genes are TRBV7-9 and TRBJ2-7; TCRdb indicates TRBD2, and absent DNA this call remains unverified. This receptor was obtained from a human donor in good health. Some clones in this sample may be carry-over from other donors' samples. CDR3 in amino acids: CASIGSGTSGSNYEQYF.